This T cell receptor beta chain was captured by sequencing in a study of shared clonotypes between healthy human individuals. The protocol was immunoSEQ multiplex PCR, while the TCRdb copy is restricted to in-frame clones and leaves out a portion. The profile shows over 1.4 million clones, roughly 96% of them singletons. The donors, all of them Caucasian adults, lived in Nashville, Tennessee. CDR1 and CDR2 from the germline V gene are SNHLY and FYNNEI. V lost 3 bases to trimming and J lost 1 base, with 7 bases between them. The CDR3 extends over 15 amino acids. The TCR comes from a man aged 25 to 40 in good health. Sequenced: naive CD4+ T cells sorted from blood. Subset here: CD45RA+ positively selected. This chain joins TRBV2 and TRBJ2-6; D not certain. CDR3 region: CASSDWLSGANVLTF. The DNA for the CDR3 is TGTGCCAGCAGTGATTGGCTATCTGGGGCCAACGTCCTGACTTTC.